Presented here are 18 T cell receptor beta chains from one specimen sequenced in a study of long-term antiretroviral therapy in people with HIV. At the survey level, the v3.0 immunoSEQ assay was run. Assay: immunoSEQ multiplex PCR; the TCRdb copy retains only in-frame clones and omits some. Of over 10,000 clones in the sample, over 70% were seen once. The sample here was unsorted PBMCs, taken 0.8 years before starting antiretroviral therapy. All receptors derive from a woman aged 40 to 50 with HIV.

As for this clone: At the DNA level, this CDR3 is encoded by other sequences in the same sample as well. The chain combines TRBV7-2 with TRBJ2-7; 8 nucleotides agree with TRBD2. The CDR3 sequence is 16 residues long. Trimming removed 1 base from V and 0 bases from J; junction bases left unmatched: 5. Germline loops: CDR1 SGHTA, CDR2 FQGNSA. This CDR3 is CASSLGLSGSSYEQYF. The CDR3 nucleotides are TGTGCCAGCAGCTTAGGACTAAGCGGGAGCTCCTACGAGCAGTACTTC. The full variable domain, in which reference TRBV7-2 and TRBJ2-7 provide the parts outside the CDR3, is GAGVSQSPSNKVTEKGKDVELRCDPISGHTALYWYRQSLGQGLEFLIYFQGNSAPDKSGLPSDRFSAERTGGSVSTLTIQRTQQEDSAVYLCASSLGLSGSSYEQYFGPGTRLTVT.

V usage is TRBV27 and J usage is TRBJ2-5; 8 nucleotides align to TRBD2. V dropped 5 bases and J dropped 5; count of bases not matched to a gene: 4. The CDR3 spans 13 residues. Germline lookup yields CDR1 MNHEY and CDR2 SMNVEV (reference sequence). CDR3 sequence (DNA): TGTGCCAGCAGTCGGACTAGCTTGGAGACCCAGTACTTC. Translating it yields CASSRTSLETQYF.

This clone has only a few counts. The V call is TRBV7-6, the J call TRBJ1-2; 7 bases line up with TRBD1. The CDR3 contains 15 residues. CDR1 SGHVS and CDR2 FNYEAQ come from the germline V gene. Germline trimming cut 4 bases from V and 4 bases from J; bases unmatched to any gene: 9. Here the CDR3 DNA reads TGTGCCAGCAGCTCCACCACGACAGGGAGCTATGGCTACACCTTC. Its translation is CASSSTTTGSYGYTF.

This sequence joins TRBV27 and TRBJ2-2; D is undetermined. The CDR3 loop spans 13 amino acids. Germline V CDR1 and CDR2: MNHEY, SMNVEV (reference sequence). Trimming removed 4 bases from V and 8 bases from J, with 11 bases in between. The CDR3 bases are TGTGCCAGCAGTTCGGCGGCCCGGGGGGAGCTGTTTTTT. Its translation is CASSSAARGELFF.

The V call is TRBV19, the J call TRBJ2-1; no clear D gene. This CDR3 region has 14 residues. The germline V and J ends were trimmed by 7 bases and 0 bases, with 10 bases remaining between them. Germline loops: CDR1 LNHDA, CDR2 SQIVND (reference sequence). CDR3 in amino acids: CASNPFFSYNEQFF. The CDR3 coding sequence is TGTGCCAGTAACCCTTTTTTCTCCTACAATGAGCAGTTCTTC.

V is TRBV2 and J is TRBJ1-2, with D unresolved. The ends were cut back, 2 bases at V and 7 bases at J, with 5 bases in the middle. Germline assignment: CDR1 SNHLY and CDR2 FYNNEI. The length of the CDR3 is 11 residues. CDR3 sequence reads: CASSEYSGYTF. CDR3 DNA sequence: TGTGCCAGCAGTGAATATAGTGGCTACACCTTC.

The chain recombines TRBV11-3 with TRBJ2-1; no clear D gene. The germline CDR1 and CDR2 sequences are SGHNT and YENEEA. CDR3 length: 14 residues. V lost 5 bases, J lost 0 bases, and 8 bases lay in between. This CDR3 is CASSKDFSYNEQFF. The CDR3 DNA is TGTGCCAGCAGCAAAGACTTCTCCTACAATGAGCAGTTCTTC.

J is TRBJ2-5 and V is TRBV11-3; the D gene is possibly TRBD2 (5 bases). Trimming pared 3 bases from V and 2 bases from J, leaving 13 bases between. Germline V gene sequence: CDR1 SGHNT, CDR2 YENEEA. The CDR3 loop spans 15 amino acids. The CDR3 coding sequence is TGTGCCAGCAGCTTCAGCAGTGGGAGACAAGAGACCCAGTACTTC. Translated, it gives CASSFSSGRQETQYF.

This clone is judged medium-sized. The chain uses TRBV7-9 and TRBJ2-7; the match to TRBD2 covers 7 bases. This CDR3 has 16 residues. Germline V gene data show CDR1 as SEHNR and CDR2 as FQNEAQ (reference sequence). V lost 0 bases to trimming and J lost 0 bases; unmatched junction nucleotides: 5. The CDR3 coding sequence is TGTGCCAGCAGCTTAGCGCTAGGCGGGAGCTCCTACGAGCAGTACTTC. Translating gives CASSLALGGSSYEQYF.

The chain uses TRBV6-4 and TRBJ2-2, with D maybe TRBD1 (6 bases). This CDR3 has 14 amino acids. Deletions cut 6 bases from V and 6 bases from J, with 14 bases between. The germline V gene has CDR1 MRHNA and CDR2 SNTAGT. The CDR3 bases are TGTGCCAGCAGGCTACAGGGAGCGGCCGGGGAGCTGTTTTTT. Amino acid sequence: CASRLQGAAGELFF.

The sample holds a few counts of this clone. This chain joins TRBV27 and TRBJ2-7, with D uncertain. V lost 2 bases, J lost 5 bases, and 4 bases lay in between. Looked up from germline, CDR1 is MNHEY and CDR2 is SMNVEV (reference sequence). The CDR3 covers 11 residues. DNA for the CDR3: TGTGCCAGCAGTTTAGGCGACGAGCAGTACTTC. Residues: CASSLGDEQYF.

This rearrangement joins TRBV7-2 to TRBJ1-1; no clear D. V was trimmed by 1 base and J by 7 bases, leaving 7 bases between them. The CDR3 length is 12 residues. Germline V CDR1 and CDR2: SGHTA, FQGNSA. As DNA, the CDR3 is TGTGCCAGCAGCTTAGGTTCCTTTGAAGCTTTCTTT. Its protein is CASSLGSFEAFF.

The chain combines TRBV10-3 with TRBJ1-1; 12 nucleotides match TRBD1. Germline assignment: CDR1 ENHRY and CDR2 SYGVKD. The CDR3 loop spans 15 amino acids. Trimming removed 4 bases from V and 4 bases from J; junction bases left unmatched: 4. CDR3 sequence (DNA): TGTGCCATCAGTGGGGACAGGGGGCGCGGCACTGAAGCTTTCTTT. This encodes CAISGDRGRGTEAFF.

V gene TRBV5-1 combines with J gene TRBJ1-2; D gene uncertain. This CDR3 is built from 12 residues. Deletions cut 2 bases from V and 3 bases from J, with 5 bases between. CDR1 SGHRS and CDR2 YFSETQ come from the germline V gene. This CDR3 reads CASSFDDYGYTF. In nucleotides, the CDR3 is TGCGCCAGCAGCTTTGACGACTATGGCTACACCTTC.

The chain recombines TRBV11-2 with TRBJ2-7, with 13 bases that match TRBD2. CDR1 is SGHAT and CDR2 is FQNNGV in the germline V gene. J was trimmed by 0 bases and V by 5 bases; bases with no gene match: 4. This CDR3 has 16 amino acids. The CDR3 region has the DNA TGTGCCAGCAGCCATCGGACTAGCGGGAGCTCCTACGAGCAGTACTTC. Amino acids: CASSHRTSGSSYEQYF.

CDR3 loop: CASSLGQGFAEAFF. The DNA of the CDR3 is TGTGCCAGCAGCTTAGGACAGGGGTTCGCTGAAGCTTTCTTT. The V and J genes are TRBV7-2 and TRBJ1-1; 8 nucleotides align to TRBD1. The CDR3 is 14 residues long. Germline V CDR1 and CDR2: SGHTA, FQGNSA. The V gene end was trimmed by 1 base and the J gene end by 6 bases; junction bases not matched to a gene: 4.

The chain has TRBV25-1 and TRBJ2-7; D is undetermined. Between the trimmed V and J ends, which lost 4 bases and 4 bases, there was a span of 5 bases. Per the germline V gene, CDR1 is MGHDK and CDR2 is SYGVNS. The CDR3 covers 11 residues. The CDR3 nucleotides read TGTGCCAGCAGTGGAAATTACGAGCAGTACTTC. As protein: CASSGNYEQYF.

This clone has more than one count but fewer than ten. The chain employs TRBV2 and TRBJ2-7, with D possibly matching TRBD1 (6 bases). Trimming stripped 6 bases from V and 2 bases from J, with 17 bases between. This CDR3 comprises 15 residues. CDR1 is SNHLY and CDR2 is FYNNEI in the germline V gene. In DNA, the CDR3 is TGTGCCAGCAGGGCAGGGGATTTGCCTGCCTACGAGCAGTACTTC. Translation: CASRAGDLPAYEQYF.